Sequencing of this T cell receptor beta chain was carried out in a study of cytomegalovirus exposure and HLA in healthy donors. Study results and caveats: Usually a TCR sequence was rare, but some public TCRs were found in many donors. The study designated around 150 TCR beta chains cytomegalovirus-associated. Analysis was performed later, and it showed HLA-associated TCR beta chains to be more clonally expanded than equally common others.

PCR employed 60 Vbeta and 13 Jbeta primers. Sequenced by immunoSEQ multiplex PCR; TCRdb stores in-frame clones only, minus some. Its table lists over 100,000 clones. Unrecorded immune exposure was likely among donors, who were nominally healthy when sampled. The CDR3 is 15 amino acids. CDR1 is MNHEY, CDR2 SMNVEV, per germline (reference sequence). The ends were cut back, 5 bases at V and 5 bases at J, with 19 bases in the middle. Remarks on this clone: Antigen: not known.

This TCR was recovered from a man in his forties or fifties in good health and CMV-seropositive. The chain employs TRBV27 and TRBJ2-7, with a possible D match to TRBD2 (5 bases). The sample consisted of PBMCs. CDR3 sequence: CASSPLGEGADEQYF. CDR3 nucleotides: TGTGCCAGCAGTCCTCTTGGCGAGGGAGCTGACGAGCAGTACTTC.